The entry that follows covers one TCR beta chain sequence. Antigen unknown. Most PBMC samples had roughly 0.5 ug input DNA in six replicates. Here immunoSEQ multiplex PCR was the method, and the copy in TCRdb shows in-frame clones only, minus some. This sample has around 13,000 clones, with over 65% found just once. With 3 bases removed from V and 6 bases from J, the gap between germline ends came to 14 bases. CDR1 SQVTM and CDR2 ANQGSEA come from the germline V gene. There are 13 residues in the CDR3. Cohort: HPV-negative, locally advanced oral cavity squamous cell carcinoma patients. This sample is part of a study of neoadjuvant anti-PD-1 for oral cavity cancer. Regarding the study as a whole: Higher pretreatment Treg/Th17 ratios tracked higher pretreatment blood clonality.

Material: PBMCs, obtained before nivolumab (anti-PD-1) treatment. The clonotype comes from a person between 40 and 79 years old with oral cavity squamous cell carcinoma. The chain employs TRBV29-1 and TRBJ1-2, with D unresolved. As DNA, the CDR3 is TGCAGCGTTGAGTCTTTACAGATAAATGGCTACACCTTC. It encodes CSVESLQINGYTF. The full variable domain, in which reference TRBV29-1 and TRBJ1-2 provide the parts outside the CDR3, is SAVISQKPSRDICQRGTSLTIQCQVDSQVTMMFWYRQQPGQSLTLIATANQGSEATYESGFVIDKFPISRPNLTFSTLTVSNMSPEDSSIYLCSVESLQINGYTFGSGTRLTVV.